What follows are 31 T cell receptor beta chains derived from one specimen sequenced in a study of graft-versus-host responses after intestinal transplantation. The table came from immunoSEQ multiplex PCR; TCRdb's copy has only in-frame clones and leaves some out. The profile shows roughly 64,000 clones, 85% to 95% of them singletons. These receptors have no known antigen. Sample: unstimulated CD8+ T cells sorted from spleen or lymph node cells, taken before transplant. The receptors originated from a human donor who was the organ donor for an intestinal transplant.

V gene TRBV19 combines with J gene TRBJ2-7; D is perhaps TRBD2 (6 bases). Germline CDR1 reads LNHDA; CDR2 reads SQIVND (reference sequence). This CDR3 spans 14 amino acids. V shed 3 bases and J shed 2 bases, with 11 bases lying between them. CDR3 in DNA: TGTGCCAGTAGTATCGGGACTGTCCCCTACGAGCAGTACTTC. Translation gives CASSIGTVPYEQYF.

The CDR3 DNA reads TGTGCCAGCAGTTTGAACCAGGGGGAGCAGTTCTTC. Amino acid sequence: CASSLNQGEQFF. This chain joins TRBV28 and TRBJ2-1; maybe TRBD1 (6 bases). V lost 3 bases to trimming and J lost 10 bases, with 10 bases between them. This CDR3 contains 12 residues. Germline V lookup: CDR1 MDHEN, CDR2 SYDVKM.

J is TRBJ1-1 and V is TRBV6-6; D possibly corresponds to TRBD1 (5 bases). Trimming took 2 bases from V and 0 from J, leaving 13 bases between them. This CDR3 has 16 residues. Germline lookup yields CDR1 MNHNY and CDR2 SVGAGI (reference sequence). The CDR3 protein is CASSYKGPIMNTEAFF. The CDR3 nucleotides are TGTGCCAGCAGTTACAAGGGGCCGATAATGAACACTGAAGCTTTCTTT.

The chain links TRBV28 to TRBJ1-2, with no clear D. Trimming removed 4 bases at V and 7 bases at J, with 16 bases between. CDR3 length equals 14 residues. Per the germline V gene, CDR1 is MDHEN and CDR2 is SYDVKM. CDR3 DNA sequence: TGTGCCAGCAGTTACTTCGGGGAGGGCCGTGGCTACACCTTC. Protein product: CASSYFGEGRGYTF.

The chain employs TRBV4-1 and TRBJ2-5; D possibly corresponds to TRBD2 (6 bases). CDR3 length equals 17 residues. V was clipped by 4 bases and J by 0 bases, with 18 bases between them. Germline V gene sequence: CDR1 MGHRA, CDR2 YSYEKL. Here the CDR3 reads CASSPTLKRAHQETQYF. In DNA, the CDR3 is TGCGCCAGCAGCCCCACTTTGAAGCGGGCCCACCAAGAGACCCAGTACTTC.

The chain links TRBV5-1 to TRBJ2-1, with 9 bases identical to TRBD1. CDR1 is SGHRS and CDR2 is YFSETQ in the germline V gene. The CDR3 contains 16 residues. V was pared by 4 bases and J by 4 bases, with 9 bases of the junction left unmatched. The CDR3 region is CASSPAQGASYNEQFF. CDR3 bases: TGCGCCAGCAGCCCGGCACAGGGGGCGTCTTACAATGAGCAGTTCTTC.

The chain carries TRBV19 and TRBJ2-2; no reliable D call. The V end lost 7 bases, the J end lost 0 bases, and 18 bases lay between the germline ends. There are 17 residues in the CDR3. Germline lookup yields CDR1 LNHDA and CDR2 SQIVND (reference sequence). This CDR3 reads CASTPLQALPNTGELFF. The CDR3 region has the DNA TGTGCCAGTACTCCTCTTCAGGCCCTTCCGAACACCGGGGAGCTGTTTTTT.

The rearrangement uses TRBV6-5 and TRBJ1-1; D is uncertain. CDR1 is MNHEY, CDR2 SVGAGI, per germline. This CDR3 is 13 amino acids long. V lost 7 bases, J lost 5 bases, and 14 bases lay in between. CDR3 nucleotides: TGTGCCAGCACCAAATCGCCCTATACTGAAGCTTTCTTT. It specifies CASTKSPYTEAFF.

The chain carries TRBV19 and TRBJ2-7, with a weak D call TRBD1 (5 bases). The V and J ends lost 8 bases and 0 bases respectively, with 17 bases between them. Per the germline V gene, CDR1 is LNHDA and CDR2 is SQIVND (reference sequence). This CDR3 comprises 15 residues. The CDR3 here is CASSSDSSDSYEQYF. CDR3 bases: TGTGCCAGTTCCTCCGACAGCTCGGACTCCTACGAGCAGTACTTC.

V is TRBV6-1 and J is TRBJ1-1; 11 bases fit TRBD1. The CDR3 runs to 17 residues. Trimming removed 4 bases from V and 2 bases from J; junction bases left unmatched: 9. Germline lookup yields CDR1 MNHNS and CDR2 SASEGT. In nucleotides, the CDR3 is TGTGCCAGCAGTGGAGGGGACAGGGGGAGGGGTAACACTGAAGCTTTCTTT. It codes for CASSGGDRGRGNTEAFF.

This clone has only one observation. The chain is built from TRBV19 and TRBJ1-5; possibly TRBD1 for D (5 bases). Germline CDR1 LNHDA, CDR2 SQIVND (reference sequence). The germline V and J ends were trimmed by 5 bases and 3 bases, with 14 bases remaining between them. The CDR3 runs 15 residues. Here the CDR3 DNA reads TGTGCCAGTAGTGTTTACAGGTGGACCAATCAGCCCCAGCATTTT. Amino acid sequence: CASSVYRWTNQPQHF.

This clone was seen a few times. The chain is built from TRBV6-6 and TRBJ2-7; 7 bases are a match to TRBD1. Trimming removed 8 bases from V and 5 bases from J; junction bases left unmatched: 12. The CDR3 extends over 14 amino acids. From germline, CDR1 is MNHNY and CDR2 SVGAGI (reference sequence). CDR3 loop: CASLGTAASHEQYF. In DNA form, the CDR3 reads TGTGCCAGCTTGGGGACAGCTGCATCCCACGAGCAGTACTTC.

This clone is a singleton in its sample. The rearrangement uses TRBV5-6 and TRBJ2-5; 8 positions agree with TRBD2. The closer fit of TRBJ2-7 to the DNA end suggests the J call may be wrong. CDR3 length: 16 residues. Germline V gives CDR1 SGHDT, CDR2 YYEEEE. Written as DNA, the CDR3 is TGTGCCAGCAGCCCTCTTCAGCGGGAGTCCTCCTACGAGCAGTACTTC. Amino acid sequence: CASSPLQRESSYEQYF.

The V gene is TRBV27, the J gene TRBJ2-3, with 10 bases lining up with TRBD2. Germline CDR1 MNHEY, CDR2 SMNVEV (reference sequence). After removal of 6 bases from V and 2 bases from J, the junction contained 11 bases not matched to a gene. CDR3 size: 17 residues. CDR3 nucleotides: TGTGCCAGCAGCCCCCTCCTAGCGGGGGCTGACACAGATACGCAGTATTTT. It specifies CASSPLLAGADTDTQYF.

This chain uses TRBV30 with TRBJ1-2; tentative D call: TRBD1 (5 bases). V was shortened by 3 bases and J by 8 bases, with 13 bases between the two germline ends. CDR1 is GTSNPN, CDR2 SVGIG, per germline (reference sequence). The CDR3 contains 12 residues. The CDR3 loop reads CAWSWGSRGYTF. The CDR3 nucleotides are TGTGCCTGGAGCTGGGGCTCTAGGGGCTACACCTTC.

This chain links TRBV9 with TRBJ2-7; the D gene is possibly TRBD1 (6 bases). This CDR3 contains 16 residues. From germline, CDR1 is SGDLS and CDR2 YYNGEE. Trimming left V 3 bases short and J 2 bases short, with 18 bases between. The CDR3 coding sequence is TGTGCCAGCAGCGGGCCGCAGGGGCGCATGCCCTACGAGCAGTACTTC. This gives the protein CASSGPQGRMPYEQYF.

The chain is built from TRBV7-4 and TRBJ2-7; TRBD1 matches 9 bases. The CDR3 contains 18 residues. Germline CDR1 and CDR2: SGHVT and SQSDAQ. The V gene end was trimmed by 5 bases and the J gene end by 3 bases; junction bases not matched to a gene: 17. The CDR3 sequence is CASSPRYSWTGEIYEQYF. The CDR3 DNA is TGTGCCAGCAGCCCTCGATATTCCTGGACAGGGGAGATCTACGAGCAGTACTTC.

V usage is TRBV27 and J usage is TRBJ1-2; a weak D match, TRBD1 (5 bases). Germline-derived CDR1 and CDR2 are MNHEY and SMNVEV (reference sequence). The CDR3 is made up of 13 amino acids. V gave up 9 bases and J gave up 0 bases, with 11 bases separating them. The CDR3 here is CASSRGANYGYTF. The CDR3, as DNA: TGTGCCAGTTCGCGGGGGGCTAACTATGGCTACACCTTC.

The CDR3 reads CASSLYREPYEQFF. In nucleotides, the CDR3 is TGTGCCAGCAGTTTATACAGGGAGCCCTATGAGCAGTTCTTC. This chain connects TRBV28 to TRBJ2-1, with TRBD1 as a possible D gene (6 bases). Per germline, CDR1 MDHEN and CDR2 SYDVKM. This CDR3 has 14 amino acids. Trimming removed 1 base at V and 8 bases at J, with 12 bases between.

The chain recombines TRBV5-1 with TRBJ1-2; tentative D call: TRBD1 (5 bases). V was pared by 0 bases and J by 6 bases, with 6 bases between. In germline, CDR1 is SGHRS, CDR2 YFSETQ. The CDR3 extends over 12 amino acids. CDR3 in amino acids: CASSLARDGYTF. As DNA, the CDR3 is TGCGCCAGCAGCTTGGCCAGGGATGGCTACACCTTC.

This chain joins TRBV9 and TRBJ2-7; D is perhaps TRBD1 (7 bases). V lost 4 bases and J lost 5, with 19 bases in between. This CDR3 is built from 15 residues. The germline CDR1 and CDR2 sequences are SGDLS and YYNGEE. The CDR3 here is CASSSRGQGGNEQYF. DNA for the CDR3: TGTGCCAGCAGCTCACGAGGGCAGGGGGGCAACGAGCAGTACTTC. Using reference TRBV9 and TRBJ2-7 for the parts outside the CDR3, the full variable domain is DSGVTQTPKHLITATGQRVTLRCSPRSGDLSVYWYQQSLDQGLQFLIQYYNGEERAKGNILERFSAQQFPDLHSELNLSSLELGDSALYFCASSSRGQGGNEQYFGPGTRLTVT.

CDR3 in amino acids: CASSFFLPYSQFF. The CDR3 coding sequence is TGTGCCAGCAGTTTCTTTCTGCCATACTCGCAGTTCTTC. The V call is TRBV28, the J call TRBJ2-1; D call uncertain. V shed 3 bases and J shed 12 bases, with 15 bases lying between them. CDR3 size: 13 residues. The germline V gene encodes CDR1 MDHEN and CDR2 SYDVKM.

J is TRBJ1-2 and V is TRBV10-3; D is unresolved. The germline V gene encodes CDR1 ENHRY and CDR2 SYGVKD. The CDR3 is made up of 16 amino acids. The V and J ends lost 6 bases and 4 bases respectively, with 21 bases between them. This CDR3 reads CAIRKTRQRATYGYTF. The CDR3, as DNA: TGTGCCATCAGAAAAACCCGCCAGAGGGCCACCTATGGCTACACCTTC.

The rearrangement joins TRBV21-1 to TRBJ2-7; no check of the table's D call, TRBD1, against the DNA was made. TRBV21-1 is a listed pseudogene. The CDR3 spans 17 residues. The CDR3 is CASSKDWDRPSTYEQYF. The CDR3 DNA sequence: TGTGCCAGCAGCAAAGATTGGGACAGACCAAGTACCTACGAGCAGTACTTC.

The chain recombines TRBV4-1 with TRBJ2-1; D unclear. The V end was cut by 0 bases, the J end by 1 base, with 16 bases between. CDR1 and CDR2 (germline): MGHRA, YSYEKL. CDR3 length: 18 residues. The CDR3 loop is CASSQDIPLVRSYNEQFF. The CDR3 DNA sequence: TGCGCCAGCAGCCAAGATATCCCTCTAGTGCGGTCCTACAATGAGCAGTTCTTC.

V is TRBV29-1 and J is TRBJ2-1; D is unclear. This CDR3 has 14 residues. Germline V CDR1 and CDR2: SQVTM, ANQGSEA. Trimming removed 4 bases at V and 2 bases at J, with 12 bases between. CDR3 region: CSVVARNPYNEQFF. CDR3 DNA sequence: TGCAGCGTTGTGGCTAGAAACCCCTACAATGAGCAGTTCTTC.

The chain uses TRBV28 and TRBJ1-1; a possible D gene is TRBD1 (5 bases). Germline CDR1 is MDHEN and CDR2 is SYDVKM. This CDR3 region has 14 residues. The ends were cut back, 2 bases at V and 4 bases at J, with 11 bases in the middle. The DNA for the CDR3 is TGTGCCAGCAGTTTAAGCGGGGGGTTCACTGAAGCTTTCTTT. This gives the protein CASSLSGGFTEAFF.

This chain links TRBV2 with TRBJ2-7, with TRBD2 as a possible D gene (5 bases). Trimming left V 7 bases short and J 2 bases short, with 12 bases between. This CDR3 spans 13 amino acids. Germline V gives CDR1 SNHLY, CDR2 FYNNEI. The chain's CDR3 is CASKASPPYEQYF. The CDR3 DNA is TGTGCCAGCAAGGCTAGCCCCCCCTACGAGCAGTACTTC.

The rearrangement uses TRBV2 and TRBJ2-1; tentative D call: TRBD2 (5 bases). CDR1 is SNHLY, CDR2 FYNNEI, per germline. V dropped 8 bases and J dropped 6 bases, with 14 bases sitting between them. CDR3 length: 13 amino acids. CDR3 sequence reads: CASATKDFNEQFF. CDR3 nucleotides: TGTGCCAGCGCCACAAAGGACTTCAATGAGCAGTTCTTC.

The chain has TRBV5-5 and TRBJ2-7; 7 bases fit TRBD1. In germline, CDR1 is SGHKS, CDR2 YYEKEE (reference sequence). This CDR3 contains 14 residues. V trimming: 0 bases; J trimming: 4 bases; junction bases outside the gene matches: 4. CDR3 DNA: TGTGCCAGCAGCTTGGGGGACAGTTCATACGAGCAGTACTTC. Translated: CASSLGDSSYEQYF.

V is TRBV28 and J is TRBJ2-3; the D gene is possibly TRBD1 (6 bases). Trimming left V 7 bases short and J 3 bases short, with 17 bases between. Germline CDR1 and CDR2: MDHEN and SYDVKM. There are 15 residues in the CDR3. The CDR3 DNA sequence: TGTGCCAGCACCCTACAGGGAAGTAGTACAGATACGCAGTATTTT. This sequence encodes CASTLQGSSTDTQYF. The full variable domain, rest sourced from reference TRBV28 and TRBJ2-3, is DVKVTQSSRYLVKRTGEKVFLECVQDMDHENMFWYRQDPGLGLRLIYFSYDVKMKEKGDIPEGYSVSREKKERFSLILESASTNQTSMYLCASTLQGSSTDTQYFGPGTRLTVL.